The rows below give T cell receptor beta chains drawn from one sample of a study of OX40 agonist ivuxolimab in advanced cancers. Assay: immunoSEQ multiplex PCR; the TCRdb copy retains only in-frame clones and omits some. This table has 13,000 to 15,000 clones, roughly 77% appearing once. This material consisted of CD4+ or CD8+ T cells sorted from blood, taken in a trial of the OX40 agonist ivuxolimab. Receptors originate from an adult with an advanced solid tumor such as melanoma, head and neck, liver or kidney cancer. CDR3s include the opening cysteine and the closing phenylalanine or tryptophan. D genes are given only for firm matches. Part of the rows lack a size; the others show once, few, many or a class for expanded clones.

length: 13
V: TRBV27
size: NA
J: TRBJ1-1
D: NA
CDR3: CASRDGREEEAFF
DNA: TGTGCCAGCAGGGACGGCAGAGAAGAGGAAGCTTTCTTT

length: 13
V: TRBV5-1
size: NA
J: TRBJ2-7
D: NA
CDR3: CASSLIPGYEQYF
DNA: TGCGCCAGCAGCTTGATCCCCGGATACGAGCAGTACTTC

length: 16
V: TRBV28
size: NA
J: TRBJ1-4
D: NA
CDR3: CASSPGAASTNEKLFF
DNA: TGTGCCAGCAGTCCAGGGGCAGCCTCAACTAATGAAAAACTGTTTTTT

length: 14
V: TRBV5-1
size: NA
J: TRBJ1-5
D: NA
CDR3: CASSERGVNQPQHF
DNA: TGCGCCAGCAGCGAAAGGGGGGTCAATCAGCCCCAGCATTTT

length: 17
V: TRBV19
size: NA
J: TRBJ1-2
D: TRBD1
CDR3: CASSISARGLLNYGYTF
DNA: TGTGCCAGTAGTATCAGCGCCAGGGGGCTCCTTAACTATGGCTACACCTTT

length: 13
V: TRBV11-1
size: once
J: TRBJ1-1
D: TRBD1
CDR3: CASSYGQATEAFF
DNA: TGTGCCAGCAGCTATGGACAGGCGACAGAAGCTTTCTTT

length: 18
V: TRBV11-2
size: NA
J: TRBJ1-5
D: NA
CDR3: CASSIGGGVGGGNQPQHF
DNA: TGTGCCAGCAGCATAGGGGGGGGCGTCGGAGGTGGCAATCAGCCCCAGCATTTT

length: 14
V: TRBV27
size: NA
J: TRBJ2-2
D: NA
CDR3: CASSLVPNTGELFF
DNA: TGTGCCAGCAGTTTGGTCCCGAACACCGGGGAGCTGTTTTTT

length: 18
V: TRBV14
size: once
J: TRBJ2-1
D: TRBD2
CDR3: CASSYSPKRGGSYNEQFF
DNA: TGTGCCAGCAGCTACTCCCCGAAGCGGGGGGGGTCCTACAATGAGCAGTTCTTC

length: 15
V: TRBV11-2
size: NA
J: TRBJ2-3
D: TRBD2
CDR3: CASSLSSGITDTQYF
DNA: TGTGCCAGCAGCTTGAGTAGCGGGATTACAGATACGCAGTATTTT

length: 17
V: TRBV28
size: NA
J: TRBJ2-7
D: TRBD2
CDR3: CASSLYDSGRLSYEQYF
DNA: TGTGCCAGCAGTTTATATGATAGCGGGAGGTTGAGTTACGAGCAGTACTTC